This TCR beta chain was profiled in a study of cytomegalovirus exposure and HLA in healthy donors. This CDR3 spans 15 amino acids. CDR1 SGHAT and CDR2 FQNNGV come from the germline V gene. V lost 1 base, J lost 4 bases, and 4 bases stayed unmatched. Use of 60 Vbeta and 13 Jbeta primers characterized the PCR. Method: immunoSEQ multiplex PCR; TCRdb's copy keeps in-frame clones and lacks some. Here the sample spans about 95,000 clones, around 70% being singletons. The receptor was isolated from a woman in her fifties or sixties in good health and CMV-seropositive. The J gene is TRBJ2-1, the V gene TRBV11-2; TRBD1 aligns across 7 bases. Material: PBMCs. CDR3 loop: CASSLGGTEYNEQFF. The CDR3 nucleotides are TGTGCCAGCAGCTTAGGGGGGACAGAATACAATGAGCAGTTCTTC.